These T cell receptor beta chains were read from a single sample in a study of human T cells and chemical hapten exposure. TCRdb redid the calling of the RACE reads with MiXCR, one entry per CDR3 protein. In the table there are 100,000 to 150,000 distinct CDR3 sequences, around 10% of which are singletons. Sequenced material: whole blood, taken in connection with sensitization to the hapten diphenylcyclopropenone (DPC). These receptors were obtained from a woman aged 50 to 60 with alopecia areata. Some clones in this sample may be carry-over from other donors' samples. Both conserved end residues are part of each CDR3. D genes are given only for firm matches. Expanded clones get a size class; other rows say once, few or many, or leave the size out.

j_call v_call clone_size d_call cdr3_aa cdr3_nt
TRBJ1-5 TRBV12-3/TRBV12-4 few NA CASTSPGEPQHF TGTGCCAGCACTAGCCCCGGAGAGCCCCAGCATTTT
TRBJ2-1 TRBV7-2 few TRBD2 CASSLVSGGTHNEQFF TGTGCCAGCAGCTTAGTTAGCGGGGGGACCCACAATGAGCAGTTCTTC
TRBJ2-1 TRBV10-3 many NA CAISGGWGEQFF TGTGCCATCAGTGGTGGTTGGGGTGAGCAGTTCTTC
TRBJ2-3 TRBV7-9 many NA CASSPSGTKVDTQYF TGTGCCAGCAGCCCGAGCGGAACCAAGGTAGATACGCAGTATTTT
TRBJ1-1 TRBV12-3/TRBV12-4 few NA CASSPSGGITEAFF TGTGCCAGCAGCCCTAGTGGGGGGATTACTGAAGCTTTCTTT
TRBJ2-3 TRBV7-2 NA NA CASSLDPASDTQYF TGTGCCAGCAGCTTAGACCCCGCTAGCGATACGCAGTATTTT
TRBJ1-5 TRBV27 NA NA CASSQGQGVRPQHF TGTGCCAGCAGCCAGGGACAAGGGGTTAGGCCCCAGCATTTT
TRBJ2-1 TRBV20-1 few TRBD2 CSARPSGGAGEQFF TGCAGTGCCCGACCTAGCGGGGGGGCCGGTGAGCAGTTCTTC
TRBJ2-1 TRBV20-1 NA TRBD2 CSARSTSGSWNEQFF TGCAGTGCTAGGTCTACTAGCGGGAGTTGGAATGAGCAGTTCTTC
TRBJ2-3 TRBV6-2/TRBV6-3 many NA CASSYKRWDTQYF TGTGCCAGCAGTTACAAGCGTTGGGATACGCAGTATTTT
TRBJ1-1 TRBV6-5 NA TRBD1 CASSQGQRAFF TGTGCCAGCAGTCAGGGACAGCGGGCTTTCTTT
TRBJ2-3 TRBV6-5 NA NA CASSYSRGVASPDTQYF TGTGCCAGCAGTTACTCGAGGGGGGTAGCGAGTCCAGATACGCAGTATTTT
TRBJ2-7 TRBV9 NA TRBD2 CASSVPAGDIEYEQYF TGTGCCAGCAGCGTACCAGCGGGAGATATAGAATACGAGCAGTACTTC
TRBJ2-1 TRBV12-3/TRBV12-4 many NA CASSLLSGTPPFF TGTGCCAGCAGCCTTCTGTCCGGGACACCGCCGTTCTTC
TRBJ2-3 TRBV12-3/TRBV12-4 few NA CASSRDWSTDTQYF TGTGCCAGCAGTCGGGACTGGAGCACAGATACGCAGTATTTT
TRBJ2-6 TRBV4-3 NA NA CASSQGDSGSGANVLTF TGCGCCAGCAGCCAAGGAGATTCGGGGTCCGGGGCCAACGTCCTGACTTTC
TRBJ2-2 TRBV12-3/TRBV12-4 NA NA CASSWAGELFF TGTGCCAGCAGTTGGGCGGGGGAGCTGTTTTTT
TRBJ2-5 TRBV29-1 few NA CSVEYGVKETQYF TGCAGCGTTGAATACGGGGTCAAAGAGACCCAGTACTTC
TRBJ2-7 TRBV15 NA TRBD1 CATSRGTALVEQYF TGTGCCACCAGCAGGGGGACAGCCCTGGTCGAGCAGTACTTC
TRBJ1-4 TRBV28 few NA CASSGSYSPTNEKLFF TGTGCCAGCAGTGGTAGCTACAGTCCAACTAATGAAAAACTGTTTTTT
TRBJ1-6 TRBV7-2 NA TRBD1 CASKDLRTGMSSPLHF TGTGCCAGCAAAGATCTCCGGACAGGGATGAGTTCACCCCTCCACTTT
TRBJ2-7 TRBV6-1 NA TRBD2 CASSEASGRIYEQYF TGTGCCAGCAGTGAAGCTAGCGGGAGAATCTACGAGCAGTACTTC
TRBJ2-4 TRBV28 NA TRBD2 CASSLTGGSANIQYF TGTGCCAGCAGTTTAACAGGCGGGAGCGCAAACATTCAGTACTTC
TRBJ1-5 TRBV20-1 few NA CSAEPLTGSGNQPQHF TGCAGTGCAGAACCCCTCACAGGGTCGGGCAATCAGCCCCAGCATTTT
TRBJ2-1 TRBV5-5 few TRBD2 CASSLLGTSNYEQFF TGTGCCAGCAGCTTGTTGGGGACTAGCAACTATGAGCAGTTCTTC
TRBJ1-1 TRBV24-1 NA NA CATSDQQGRRTEAFF TGTGCCACCAGTGATCAACAGGGAAGGAGGACTGAAGCTTTCTTT
TRBJ2-7 TRBV27 NA NA CASSYSVLSYEQYF TGTGCCAGCAGTTACTCGGTCCTCTCCTACGAGCAGTACTTC
TRBJ2-3 TRBV15 once NA CATSRALGDTQYF TGTGCCACCAGCAGAGCGCTGGGAGATACGCAGTATTTT
TRBJ2-7 TRBV15 few TRBD1 CATSKVGQGSNDEQYF TGTGCCACCAGCAAAGTGGGACAGGGAAGCAACGACGAGCAGTACTTC
TRBJ1-1 TRBV2 many TRBD1 CATGTGVTEAFF TGTGCCACCGGGACAGGGGTCACTGAAGCTTTCTTT
TRBJ1-5 TRBV7-4 NA NA CASSLVWVPQHF TGTGCCAGCAGCTTAGTATGGGTGCCCCAGCATTTT
TRBJ2-7 TRBV27 NA TRBD1 CASSLGSTGGYEQYF TGTGCCAGCAGTTTAGGGTCTACAGGGGGCTACGAGCAGTACTTC
TRBJ2-7 TRBV20-1 NA NA CSARDGKASYEQYF TGCAGTGCTAGAGATGGTAAAGCAAGCTACGAGCAGTACTTC
TRBJ2-3 TRBV20-1 NA NA CSATGEFRTDTQYF TGCAGTGCTACCGGAGAGTTTAGGACAGATACGCAGTATTTT
TRBJ2-7 TRBV12-5 NA NA CASGFPGTTYEQYF TGTGCTAGTGGTTTTCCCGGCACCACCTACGAGCAGTACTTC
TRBJ1-1 TRBV7-9 few NA CASSERGSEAFF TGTGCCAGCAGCGAGAGGGGGTCGGAAGCTTTCTTT
TRBJ2-6 TRBV20-1 many NA CSARSRSGANVLTF TGCAGTGCTAGATCCCGCTCTGGGGCCAACGTCCTGACTTTC
TRBJ1-2 TRBV9 few NA CASSPQTVNYGYTF TGTGCCAGCAGCCCCCAGACAGTAAACTATGGCTACACCTTC
TRBJ1-5 TRBV4-1 NA NA CASSQSRNQPQHF TGCGCCAGCAGCCAGTCCAGGAATCAGCCCCAGCATTTT
TRBJ2-2 TRBV27 NA NA CASSWTNTGELFF TGTGCCAGCAGTTGGACTAACACCGGGGAGCTGTTTTTT
TRBJ1-5 TRBV12-3/TRBV12-4 NA NA CASSRTIDRNQPQHF TGTGCCAGCTCGCGGACCATTGACAGAAATCAGCCCCAGCATTTT
TRBJ1-6 TRBV7-9 few NA CASSLASPSLLNSPLHF TGTGCCAGCAGCTTAGCCTCACCGTCACTCCTTAATTCACCCCTCCACTTT
TRBJ2-2 TRBV6-5 many TRBD1 CASSYGQGWTGELFF TGTGCCAGCAGTTACGGACAGGGGTGGACCGGGGAGCTGTTTTTT
TRBJ2-5 TRBV6-5 many NA CASRRLEGTQYF TGTGCCAGCAGGAGGTTAGAGGGGACCCAGTACTTC
TRBJ1-5 TRBV4-1 NA NA CASSQDEGQPQHF TGCGCCAGCAGCCAAGATGAGGGTCAGCCCCAGCATTTT
TRBJ2-2 TRBV14 many NA CASSYLDNTGELFF TGTGCCAGCAGCTATCTGGACAACACCGGGGAGCTGTTTTTT
TRBJ2-3 TRBV6-4 NA NA CASSDSQGDTQYF TGTGCCAGCAGTGACTCGCAAGGCGATACGCAGTATTTT
TRBJ1-2 TRBV28 many TRBD1 CASSSRQGYGYTF TGTGCCAGCAGTTCTAGACAGGGGTATGGCTACACCTTC
TRBJ2-1 TRBV24-1 NA NA CATSPDWNNEQFF TGTGCCACCAGCCCAGACTGGAACAATGAGCAGTTCTTC
TRBJ2-7 TRBV12-3/TRBV12-4 few NA CASSPGTGLNEQYF TGTGCCAGCAGCCCAGGGACTGGTCTCAACGAGCAGTACTTC
TRBJ2-6 TRBV7-3 few NA CASSHGGSGANVLTF TGTGCCAGCAGCCACGGGGGCTCTGGGGCCAACGTCCTGACTTTC
TRBJ2-1 TRBV13 many NA CASSSVGDEQFF TGTGCCAGCAGCTCCGTTGGAGATGAGCAGTTCTTC
TRBJ1-4 TRBV19 NA NA CASSGPTEKLFF TGTGCCAGTAGTGGACCAACTGAAAAACTGTTTTTT
TRBJ2-3 TRBV7-2 NA TRBD2 CASSLTGVAGGTDTQYF TGTGCCAGCAGCTTAACTGGGGTAGCGGGAGGCACAGATACGCAGTATTTT